Listed below are T cell receptor beta chains from one sample, sequenced in a study of blood T cell repertoires in COVID-19. This table comes from immunoSEQ multiplex PCR, and its TCRdb copy is limited to in-frame clones, with some not included. In the table there are fewer than 4,500 clones, 90% to 95% of which are singletons. Sequenced input: peripheral blood. The source of these receptors is a man between 45 and 60 years old with active COVID-19. Both conserved end residues are part of each CDR3. A D gene is named only where the DNA matches it firmly. Clone size appears in some rows only: once, few, many, or a class for an expanded clone.

J gene: TRBJ2-3; clone size: NA; D gene: TRBD2; V gene: TRBV27; CDR3 protein: CASGGLAGVDTQYF; CDR3 DNA: TGTGCCAGTGGGGGACTAGCGGGAGTCGATACGCAGTATTTT
J gene: TRBJ1-1; clone size: NA; D gene: TRBD1; V gene: TRBV4-1; CDR3 protein: CASSQTPQGARTEAFF; CDR3 DNA: TGCGCCAGCAGCCAGACGCCACAGGGGGCGCGGACTGAAGCTTTCTTT
J gene: TRBJ2-1; clone size: NA; D gene: NA; V gene: TRBV7-3; CDR3 protein: CASSSLQVIFGSNEQFF; CDR3 DNA: TGTGCCAGCAGCTCCTTACAGGTGATCTTTGGGTCCAATGAGCAGTTCTTC
J gene: TRBJ2-7; clone size: once; D gene: NA; V gene: TRBV18; CDR3 protein: CASSPPRDEQYF; CDR3 DNA: TGTGCCAGCTCACCACCGAGGGACGAGCAGTACTTC
J gene: TRBJ2-7; clone size: NA; D gene: TRBD1; V gene: TRBV4-3; CDR3 protein: CASSQDVGTGVYEQYF; CDR3 DNA: TGCGCCAGCAGCCAAGATGTTGGGACAGGGGTCTACGAGCAGTACTTC
J gene: TRBJ2-7; clone size: NA; D gene: TRBD1; V gene: TRBV7-6; CDR3 protein: CASSPKGTGGHPYEQYF; CDR3 DNA: TGTGCCAGCAGCCCAAAAGGGACAGGGGGGCATCCCTACGAGCAGTACTTC
J gene: TRBJ1-5; clone size: NA; D gene: NA; V gene: TRBV20-1; CDR3 protein: CSASPSGNSNQPQHF; CDR3 DNA: TGCAGTGCTAGTCCCTCGGGGAATAGCAATCAGCCCCAGCATTTT
J gene: TRBJ2-7; clone size: NA; D gene: TRBD2; V gene: TRBV20-1; CDR3 protein: CSASSSGSYEQYF; CDR3 DNA: TGCAGTGCTAGTTCTAGCGGGAGTTACGAGCAGTACTTC
J gene: TRBJ2-7; clone size: NA; D gene: TRBD2; V gene: TRBV7-3; CDR3 protein: CASSSGTSVSEQYF; CDR3 DNA: TGTGCCAGCAGCTCAGGGACTAGCGTTTCCGAGCAGTACTTC
J gene: TRBJ2-2; clone size: NA; D gene: NA; V gene: TRBV19; CDR3 protein: CASSIMATNTGELFF; CDR3 DNA: TGTGCCAGTAGTATCATGGCCACGAACACCGGGGAGCTGTTTTTT
J gene: TRBJ2-7; clone size: NA; D gene: TRBD2; V gene: TRBV4-1; CDR3 protein: CASSPTVAGPYEQYF; CDR3 DNA: TGCGCCAGCAGCCCTACAGTAGCGGGGCCCTACGAGCAGTACTTC
J gene: TRBJ2-6; clone size: once; D gene: TRBD1; V gene: TRBV6-5; CDR3 protein: CASSLLQGAGANVLTF; CDR3 DNA: TGTGCCAGCAGTTTACTACAGGGGGCTGGGGCCAACGTCCTGACTTTC
J gene: TRBJ2-1; clone size: NA; D gene: TRBD2; V gene: TRBV29-1; CDR3 protein: CSVEVRGAGGEQFF; CDR3 DNA: TGCAGCGTTGAAGTACGAGGAGCGGGAGGGGAGCAGTTCTTC
J gene: TRBJ2-5; clone size: NA; D gene: TRBD1; V gene: TRBV7-9; CDR3 protein: CASSSGQGQETQYF; CDR3 DNA: TGTGCCAGCAGCAGTGGACAGGGCCAAGAGACCCAGTACTTC
J gene: TRBJ2-7; clone size: NA; D gene: TRBD2; V gene: TRBV11-2; CDR3 protein: CASSLLLATYEQYF; CDR3 DNA: TGTGCCAGCAGCTTGCTACTAGCGACCTACGAGCAGTACTTC
J gene: TRBJ1-2; clone size: NA; D gene: TRBD1; V gene: TRBV6-5; CDR3 protein: CASRLGQGGYTF; CDR3 DNA: TGTGCCAGCAGGCTCGGACAGGGAGGCTACACCTTC
J gene: TRBJ1-3; clone size: NA; D gene: TRBD1; V gene: TRBV30; CDR3 protein: CAWSQVQGGLGNTIYF; CDR3 DNA: TGTGCCTGGAGTCAAGTCCAGGGGGGACTTGGAAACACCATATATTTT
J gene: TRBJ1-5; clone size: NA; D gene: TRBD1; V gene: TRBV28; CDR3 protein: CASRRHRGDQPQHF; CDR3 DNA: TGTGCCAGCAGGCGCCACAGGGGAGATCAGCCCCAGCATTTT
J gene: TRBJ2-5; clone size: NA; D gene: NA; V gene: TRBV7-9; CDR3 protein: CATLPIETQYF; CDR3 DNA: TGTGCCACACTACCAATAGAGACCCAGTACTTC
J gene: TRBJ2-3; clone size: NA; D gene: NA; V gene: TRBV24-1; CDR3 protein: CATKVSRIIRGDTQYF; CDR3 DNA: TGTGCCACCAAGGTCTCTAGAATTATCCGCGGAGATACGCAGTATTTT
J gene: TRBJ2-3; clone size: NA; D gene: TRBD1; V gene: TRBV18; CDR3 protein: CASSERVTGGARRGTQYF; CDR3 DNA: TGTGCCAGCTCAGAAAGAGTGACAGGGGGCGCCCGTCGAGGTACGCAGTATTTT
J gene: TRBJ2-1; clone size: NA; D gene: TRBD2; V gene: TRBV19; CDR3 protein: CASSILAGGGNEQFF; CDR3 DNA: TGTGCCAGTAGTATTCTAGCGGGAGGCGGCAATGAGCAGTTCTTC
J gene: TRBJ1-4; clone size: NA; D gene: NA; V gene: TRBV19; CDR3 protein: CASSIFLSLPTGRGNEKLFF; CDR3 DNA: TGTGCCAGTAGTATCTTTCTATCTCTCCCGACAGGTCGCGGAAATGAAAAACTGTTTTTT
J gene: TRBJ2-5; clone size: once; D gene: TRBD1; V gene: TRBV9; CDR3 protein: CASSEGQIQETQYF; CDR3 DNA: TGTGCCAGCAGCGAGGGACAGATCCAAGAGACCCAGTACTTC
J gene: TRBJ2-1; clone size: NA; D gene: NA; V gene: TRBV25-1; CDR3 protein: CASSDPTLRSGGLNEQFF; CDR3 DNA: TGTGCCAGCAGTGACCCTACCCTAAGGAGCGGAGGTCTCAATGAGCAGTTCTTC
J gene: TRBJ1-5; clone size: NA; D gene: TRBD1; V gene: TRBV28; CDR3 protein: CATGQGSNQPQHF; CDR3 DNA: TGTGCCACGGGACAGGGATCTAATCAGCCCCAGCATTTT
J gene: TRBJ2-5; clone size: NA; D gene: TRBD1; V gene: TRBV3-1/TRBV3-2; CDR3 protein: CASSQPDRVTQETQYF; CDR3 DNA: TGTGCCAGCAGCCAACCTGACAGGGTAACCCAAGAGACCCAGTACTTC
J gene: TRBJ1-2; clone size: NA; D gene: NA; V gene: TRBV19; CDR3 protein: CASSIDGQNGYTF; CDR3 DNA: TGTGCCAGTAGTATAGATGGGCAGAATGGCTACACCTTC
J gene: TRBJ2-3; clone size: NA; D gene: TRBD1; V gene: TRBV30; CDR3 protein: CAWSAARQGWPDTQYF; CDR3 DNA: TGTGCCTGGAGTGCGGCTAGACAGGGATGGCCTGATACGCAGTATTTT
J gene: TRBJ2-7; clone size: NA; D gene: TRBD1; V gene: TRBV9; CDR3 protein: CASSVGQGGTYEQYF; CDR3 DNA: TGTGCCAGCAGCGTAGGACAGGGGGGTACCTACGAGCAGTACTTC
J gene: TRBJ2-7; clone size: once; D gene: NA; V gene: TRBV19; CDR3 protein: CASSTSGYEQYF; CDR3 DNA: TGTGCCAGTAGTACCTCAGGTTACGAGCAGTACTTC
J gene: TRBJ2-6; clone size: NA; D gene: NA; V gene: TRBV28; CDR3 protein: CASSLRTLSGANVLTF; CDR3 DNA: TGTGCCAGCAGTCTTAGGACACTCTCTGGGGCCAACGTCCTGACTTTC
J gene: TRBJ2-7; clone size: NA; D gene: NA; V gene: TRBV19; CDR3 protein: CASSILLGEVYEQYF; CDR3 DNA: TGTGCCAGTAGTATCCTCCTGGGAGAGGTCTACGAGCAGTACTTC
J gene: TRBJ2-7; clone size: NA; D gene: NA; V gene: TRBV4-1; CDR3 protein: CASSQDSTQGVGEQYF; CDR3 DNA: TGCGCCAGCAGCCAAGATAGTACGCAGGGTGTGGGTGAGCAGTACTTC
J gene: TRBJ1-2; clone size: NA; D gene: TRBD1; V gene: TRBV28; CDR3 protein: CASSSLSGGAYGYTF; CDR3 DNA: TGTGCCAGCAGTTCTCTGTCAGGGGGCGCTTATGGCTACACCTTC
J gene: TRBJ1-5; clone size: NA; D gene: TRBD1; V gene: TRBV24-1; CDR3 protein: CATSDHPRTGGTSGQPQHF; CDR3 DNA: TGTGCCACCAGTGATCACCCCCGAACAGGGGGCACATCTGGTCAGCCCCAGCATTTT
J gene: TRBJ1-6; clone size: NA; D gene: NA; V gene: TRBV7-2; CDR3 protein: CASSILLGYNSPLHF; CDR3 DNA: TGTGCCAGCAGCATTTTACTAGGCTATAATTCACCCCTCCACTTT
J gene: TRBJ2-6; clone size: NA; D gene: NA; V gene: TRBV4-3; CDR3 protein: CASSQTGLPSGANVLTF; CDR3 DNA: TGCGCCAGCAGCCAGACAGGTCTCCCGTCTGGGGCCAACGTCCTGACTTTC
J gene: TRBJ1-1; clone size: NA; D gene: NA; V gene: TRBV9; CDR3 protein: CASSAGNTEAFF; CDR3 DNA: TGTGCCAGCAGCGCGGGAAACACTGAAGCTTTCTTT
J gene: TRBJ2-1; clone size: NA; D gene: TRBD2; V gene: TRBV27; CDR3 protein: CASSSPTSGRHYNEQFF; CDR3 DNA: TGTGCCAGCAGTTCGCCCACTAGCGGGAGACACTACAATGAGCAGTTCTTC
J gene: TRBJ1-5; clone size: NA; D gene: TRBD1; V gene: TRBV19; CDR3 protein: CASSMGSGGGGNQPQHF; CDR3 DNA: TGTGCCAGTAGTATGGGCTCCGGAGGGGGCGGCAATCAGCCCCAGCATTTT
J gene: TRBJ2-5; clone size: NA; D gene: NA; V gene: TRBV7-3; CDR3 protein: CASSRQGKSQETQYF; CDR3 DNA: TGTGCCAGCAGCAGGCAGGGAAAATCCCAAGAGACCCAGTACTTC
J gene: TRBJ2-2; clone size: NA; D gene: TRBD2; V gene: TRBV6-5; CDR3 protein: CASSYSNLAGSGELFF; CDR3 DNA: TGTGCCAGCAGTTACTCGAATCTAGCGGGAAGCGGGGAGCTGTTTTTT
J gene: TRBJ2-7; clone size: NA; D gene: NA; V gene: TRBV18; CDR3 protein: CASSPRGASYEQYF; CDR3 DNA: TGTGCCAGCTCACCACGGGGAGCAAGCTACGAGCAGTACTTC
J gene: TRBJ2-3; clone size: NA; D gene: TRBD1; V gene: TRBV9; CDR3 protein: CASSVDGQGTDTQYF; CDR3 DNA: TGTGCCAGCAGCGTAGACGGACAGGGCACAGATACGCAGTATTTT
J gene: TRBJ1-5; clone size: NA; D gene: TRBD1; V gene: TRBV10-2; CDR3 protein: CASRGDRGGQPQHF; CDR3 DNA: TGCGCCAGCAGGGGGGACAGGGGCGGTCAGCCCCAGCATTTT
J gene: TRBJ1-5; clone size: NA; D gene: NA; V gene: TRBV5-5; CDR3 protein: CASSVSVGEGNQPQHF; CDR3 DNA: TGTGCCAGCAGCGTGTCGGTGGGGGAGGGCAATCAGCCCCAGCATTTT
J gene: TRBJ1-2; clone size: NA; D gene: NA; V gene: TRBV23-1; CDR3 protein: CASRHRAGVYGYTF; CDR3 DNA: TGCGCCAGCAGGCACCGCGCAGGGGTCTATGGCTACACCTTC
J gene: TRBJ1-5; clone size: NA; D gene: NA; V gene: TRBV20-1; CDR3 protein: CSASLGVGGGQPQHF; CDR3 DNA: TGCAGTGCTAGTTTGGGGGTGGGGGGTGGTCAGCCCCAGCATTTT
J gene: TRBJ2-4; clone size: NA; D gene: NA; V gene: TRBV12-3/TRBV12-4; CDR3 protein: CASSSTGTNIQYF; CDR3 DNA: TGTGCCAGCAGTTCTACCGGGACTAACATTCAGTACTTC
J gene: TRBJ2-7; clone size: once; D gene: TRBD2; V gene: TRBV19; CDR3 protein: CASSILPSGNYEQYF; CDR3 DNA: TGTGCCAGTAGTATCCTCCCTAGCGGGAACTACGAGCAGTACTTC